Shown below are 30 T cell receptor beta chains from a single sample sequenced in a study of blood T cell repertoires in COVID-19. Assay: immunoSEQ multiplex PCR; the TCRdb copy retains only in-frame clones and omits some. The sample holds around 150,000 clones, roughly 87% seen once. The sequenced material came from peripheral blood. The receptors were gathered from a woman aged 55-75 years who had recovered from COVID-19.

The chain combines TRBV19 with TRBJ2-3; 10 bases are shared with TRBD2. Germline V gene sequence: CDR1 LNHDA, CDR2 SQIVND (reference sequence). The CDR3 is 15 amino acids. V lost 4 bases to trimming and J lost 3 bases; unmatched junction nucleotides: 4. The CDR3 is CASSKTSGATDTQYF. CDR3 in DNA: TGTGCCAGTAGTAAAACTAGCGGGGCGACAGATACGCAGTATTTT.

The chain links TRBV2 to TRBJ2-5, with D perhaps TRBD2 (5 bases). Between the trimmed V and J ends, which lost 6 bases and 2 bases, there was a span of 13 bases. The CDR3 is 14 amino acids. Germline CDR1 SNHLY, CDR2 FYNNEI. DNA for the CDR3: TGTGCCAGCAGGGCGACTATTCCGCAAGAGACCCAGTACTTC. This translates into CASRATIPQETQYF.

The V gene is TRBV28, the J gene TRBJ1-5, with 10 nucleotides matching TRBD1. The CDR3 loop spans 17 amino acids. Germline CDR1 MDHEN, CDR2 SYDVKM. V dropped 6 bases and J dropped 7; count of bases not matched to a gene: 15. CDR3 loop: CASRTPTGGESGQPQHF. CDR3 nucleotides: TGTGCCAGCAGAACTCCGACAGGGGGCGAGAGTGGGCAGCCCCAGCATTTT.

The chain uses TRBV5-4 and TRBJ2-7; 7 bases fit TRBD2. Germline loops: CDR1 SGHNT, CDR2 YYREEE (reference sequence). The length of the CDR3 is 13 residues. Trimming took 0 bases from V and 5 from J; bases not matched to a gene: 2. The CDR3 here is CASSLEGGDEQYF. CDR3 DNA: TGTGCCAGCAGCTTGGAGGGAGGGGACGAGCAGTACTTC. The whole variable domain, filled in from reference TRBV5-4 and TRBJ2-7, reads ETGVTQSPTHLIKTRGQQVTLRCSSQSGHNTVSWYQQALGQGPQFIFQYYREEENGRGNFPPRFSGLQFPNYSSELNVNALELDDSALYLCASSLEGGDEQYFGPGTRLTVT.

The genes are TRBV6-6 and TRBJ1-6; D is unclear. Germline loops: CDR1 MNHNY, CDR2 SVGAGI (reference sequence). The CDR3 is 13 residues long. V was clipped by 5 bases and J by 7 bases, with 9 bases between them. CDR3 sequence (DNA): TGTGCCAGCAGTCCCTTGGCCAATTCACCCCTCCACTTT. Its translation: CASSPLANSPLHF.

J is TRBJ1-5 and V is TRBV19, with TRBD1 as a possible D gene (5 bases). V lost 6 bases and J 5 bases, leaving 14 bases between the germline ends. Germline values: CDR1 LNHDA, CDR2 SQIVND (reference sequence). This CDR3 contains 14 residues. This CDR3 reads CASSYLSRDQPQHF. The CDR3 nucleotides read TGTGCCAGTAGCTACCTCTCCAGGGATCAGCCCCAGCATTTT.

This clone has just one count. J is TRBJ2-7 and V is TRBV5-4, with 9 positions matching TRBD2. The germline V gene encodes CDR1 SGHNT and CDR2 YYREEE (reference sequence). The CDR3 runs 13 residues. V gave up 4 bases and J gave up 5 bases; unmatched junction bases: 4. CDR3 nucleotides: TGTGCCAGCAGCCTGGGACTAGCCAACGAGCAGTACTTC. Encoded protein: CASSLGLANEQYF.

V gene TRBV24-1 combines with J gene TRBJ1-3; 9 nucleotides agree with TRBD1. Unmatched junction bases numbered 4, after V lost 4 bases and J lost 1 base. Germline assignment: CDR1 KGHDR and CDR2 SFDVKD. The CDR3 has 16 residues. CDR3 loop: CATSDTGTGSGNTIYF. CDR3 in DNA: TGTGCCACCAGTGACACAGGGACAGGGTCTGGAAACACCATATATTTT.

This clone was observed a single time. The chain couples TRBV6-5 to TRBJ2-2, with D possibly TRBD1 on 6 matching bases. V was clipped by 7 bases and J by 3 bases, with 15 bases between them. Germline CDR1 is MNHEY and CDR2 is SVGAGI. The CDR3 covers 15 residues. In nucleotides, the CDR3 is TGTGCCAGCAATGCACGGCAGGGGTACACCGGGGAGCTGTTTTTT. This gives the protein CASNARQGYTGELFF.

This CDR3 reads CASSLTGGSYGYTF. Here the CDR3 DNA reads TGCGCCAGCAGCTTGACAGGAGGGAGCTATGGCTACACCTTC. The rearrangement uses TRBV5-1 and TRBJ1-2, with D possibly TRBD1 on 5 matching bases. The CDR3 contains 14 residues. Germline V CDR1 and CDR2: SGHRS, YFSETQ. Deletions cut 1 base from V and 4 bases from J, with 11 bases between. The full variable domain, completed using reference TRBV5-1 and TRBJ1-2, is KAGVTQTPRYLIKTRGQQVTLSCSPISGHRSVSWYQQTPGQGLQFLFEYFSETQRNKGNFPGRFSGRQFSNSRSEMNVSTLELGDSALYLCASSLTGGSYGYTFGSGTRLTVV.

The CDR3 DNA is TGCGCCAGCAGCTTCTCCGGGACTGCCAATCAGCCCCAGCATTTT. Protein: CASSFSGTANQPQHF. The chain links TRBV5-1 to TRBJ1-5, with D perhaps matching TRBD1 (5 bases). The V gene's germline CDR1 is SGHRS and CDR2 YFSETQ. The CDR3 length is 15 residues. Trimming removed 2 bases at V and 3 bases at J, with 12 bases between. The full variable domain, with the rest looked up from reference TRBV5-1 and TRBJ1-5, is KAGVTQTPRYLIKTRGQQVTLSCSPISGHRSVSWYQQTPGQGLQFLFEYFSETQRNKGNFPGRFSGRQFSNSRSEMNVSTLELGDSALYLCASSFSGTANQPQHFGDGTRLSIL.

The chain links TRBV6-5 to TRBJ1-5; TRBD1 agrees at 9 bases. CDR1 MNHEY and CDR2 SVGAGI come from the germline V gene. The CDR3 sequence is 15 residues long. V trimming: 6 bases; J trimming: 1 base; junction bases outside the gene matches: 4. CDR3 residues: CASSFTGGSNQPQHF. The DNA for the CDR3 is TGTGCCAGCAGCTTTACAGGGGGCAGCAATCAGCCCCAGCATTTT.

The chain recombines TRBV24-1 with TRBJ1-2, with TRBD1 matching over 10 bases. The ends lost 4 bases at V and 4 bases at J; junction bases unmatched: 8. The CDR3 runs 16 residues. The germline gives CDR1 KGHDR, CDR2 SFDVKD. The CDR3 bases are TGTGCCACCAGTGACCCCGGGACAGGGGAGGTCTATGGCTACACCTTC. The encoded protein is CATSDPGTGEVYGYTF.

CDR3 bases: TGCGCCAGCAGCACCCAGGGGGCCATCTCTGGGAACACTGAAGCTTTCTTT. It codes for CASSTQGAISGNTEAFF. The gene calls are TRBV5-1 and TRBJ1-1; TRBD1 aligns across 8 bases. Germline V gives CDR1 SGHRS, CDR2 YFSETQ. With 4 bases clipped from V and 1 base from J, the junction kept 12 bases outside the gene matches. This CDR3 is built from 17 residues.

V and J are TRBV20-1 and TRBJ2-7; 7 bases are shared with TRBD1. CDR1 and CDR2 from the germline V gene are DFQATT and SNEGSKA (reference sequence). The CDR3 loop spans 12 amino acids. With V trimmed by 3 bases and J by 5 bases, 4 bases remained unmatched. CDR3 sequence: CSASTGVHEQYF. The CDR3 DNA follows: TGCAGTGCTAGTACAGGGGTCCACGAGCAGTACTTC.

The rearrangement joins TRBV14 to TRBJ1-3, with TRBD1 matching 7 bases. The CDR3 is made up of 16 amino acids. The ends lost 4 bases at V and 1 base at J; junction bases unmatched: 7. Germline V gene data show CDR1 as SGHDN and CDR2 as FVKESK. CDR3 sequence (DNA): TGTGCCAGCAGCCTAGGACAGGCTTCATCTGGAAACACCATATATTTT. Translation gives CASSLGQASSGNTIYF.

The chain recombines TRBV19 with TRBJ1-5, with 7 bases fitting TRBD1. The V and J ends lost 2 bases and 4 bases, in that order; junction bases with no gene match: 2. The CDR3 loop spans 14 amino acids. Germline CDR1 LNHDA, CDR2 SQIVND (reference sequence). The CDR3 DNA follows: TGTGCCAGTAGTATAAGGGGGCAAAATCAGCCCCAGCATTTT. This gives the protein CASSIRGQNQPQHF.

The chain links TRBV28 to TRBJ2-7; perhaps TRBD1 as D (8 bases). The germline V gene encodes CDR1 MDHEN and CDR2 SYDVKM. The CDR3 covers 14 residues. Between the trimmed V and J ends, which lost 7 bases and 4 bases, there was a span of 17 bases. CDR3 loop: CASKGGQGGYEQYF. The CDR3 DNA sequence: TGTGCCAGCAAAGGAGGACAGGGAGGGTACGAGCAGTACTTC.

As DNA, the CDR3 is TGTGCCAGCAGCTCGGACAGGGGATACGAGCAGTACTTC. Protein product: CASSSDRGYEQYF. The chain joins TRBV7-2 to TRBJ2-7, with TRBD1 matching 9 bases. J gave up 4 bases and V 4 bases, and 2 bases lay outside the gene matches. The germline V gene has CDR1 SGHTA and CDR2 FQGNSA. The CDR3 consists of 13 residues.

This chain joins TRBV14 and TRBJ2-3; TRBD2 agrees at 11 bases. Per the germline V gene, CDR1 is SGHDN and CDR2 is FVKESK. With 5 bases clipped from V and 2 bases from J, the junction kept 9 bases outside the gene matches. The CDR3 consists of 17 residues. CDR3 loop: CASSFLTSGTPTDTQYF. The CDR3 DNA sequence: TGTGCCAGCAGCTTCCTGACTAGCGGGACACCCACAGATACGCAGTATTTT.

The chain employs TRBV12-5 and TRBJ2-4, with 9 bases that match TRBD1. Germline CDR1 LGHNT, CDR2 FRNRAP. J lost 9 bases, V lost 5 bases, and 5 bases had no gene match. This CDR3 is 13 amino acids long. CDR3: CASGEQGAGIQYF. The DNA of the CDR3 is TGTGCTAGTGGTGAACAGGGGGCGGGCATTCAGTACTTC.

The V call is TRBV7-9, the J call TRBJ2-7; 7 nucleotides match TRBD2. CDR3 length equals 14 residues. Unmatched junction bases numbered 6, after V lost 2 bases and J lost 5 bases. Looked up from germline, CDR1 is SEHNR and CDR2 is FQNEAQ (reference sequence). CDR3 DNA: TGTGCCAGCAGCTTAACGACTAGCCAGAACGAGCAGTACTTC. Translated, it gives CASSLTTSQNEQYF. The variable domain in full, completed from reference TRBV7-9 and TRBJ2-7, reads DTGVSQNPRHKITKRGQNVTFRCDPISEHNRLYWYRQTLGQGPEFLTYFQNEAQLEKSRLLSDRFSAERPKGSFSTLEIQRTEQGDSAMYLCASSLTTSQNEQYFGPGTRLTVT.

This clone came up once. The chain has TRBV7-9 and TRBJ2-1; tentatively, D is TRBD1 (8 bases). Germline V lookup: CDR1 SEHNR, CDR2 FQNEAQ (reference sequence). CDR3 length equals 14 residues. Trimming removed 2 bases at V and 8 bases at J, with 13 bases between. CDR3 sequence reads: CASSLLQGGYEQFF. The CDR3 nucleotides are TGTGCCAGCAGCTTATTACAGGGGGGGTATGAGCAGTTCTTC.

The rearrangement uses TRBV15 and TRBJ1-3, with 7 nucleotides matching TRBD1. Unmatched junction bases numbered 1, after V lost 5 bases and J lost 0 bases. Germline V CDR1 and CDR2: LNHNV, YYDKDF (reference sequence). The CDR3 runs to 14 residues. DNA for the CDR3: TGTGCCACCAGCGACAGGGCCTCTGGAAACACCATATATTTT. It specifies CATSDRASGNTIYF.

V usage is TRBV6-6 and J usage is TRBJ2-2, with TRBD2 matching 8 bases. In germline, CDR1 is MNHNY, CDR2 SVGAGI (reference sequence). Unmatched junction bases numbered 7, after V lost 2 bases and J lost 5 bases. The CDR3 consists of 16 residues. The CDR3 sequence is CASSYATSAGTGELFF. DNA for the CDR3: TGTGCCAGCAGTTACGCGACTAGCGCCGGGACCGGGGAGCTGTTTTTT.

The chain is built from TRBV6-5 and TRBJ1-3, with 7 bases aligning to TRBD1. Germline CDR1 and CDR2: MNHEY and SVGAGI. This CDR3 region has 14 residues. V gave up 7 bases and J gave up 0 bases; unmatched junction bases: 3. CDR3 nucleotides: TGTGCCAGCACTAGGGACAGCTCTGGAAACACCATATATTTT. Translating it yields CASTRDSSGNTIYF.

The chain couples TRBV3-1 (or the pseudogene TRBV3-2) to TRBJ1-2; 8 bases map to TRBD1. V lost 0 bases, J lost 1 base, and 10 bases stayed unmatched. In germline, CDR1 is LGHDT, CDR2 YNNKEL (reference sequence). This CDR3 spans 18 amino acids. The CDR3 DNA follows: TGTGCCAGCAGCCAAGATAGAATAGGGACAGGATATAACTATGGCTACACCTTC. Encoded protein: CASSQDRIGTGYNYGYTF.

J is TRBJ2-2 and V is TRBV5-4, with D maybe TRBD2 (5 bases). V lost 0 bases and J 0 bases, leaving 12 bases between the germline ends. There are 17 residues in the CDR3. Germline loops: CDR1 SGHNT, CDR2 YYREEE (reference sequence). CDR3 sequence: CASSLETAVTNTGELFF. The CDR3 bases are TGTGCCAGCAGCTTGGAAACAGCGGTGACGAACACCGGGGAGCTGTTTTTT.

The CDR3 DNA sequence: TGTGCCAGCAGCTTGAGACAGGGGTCAGATACGCAGTATTTT. Its translation: CASSLRQGSDTQYF. The rearrangement links TRBV7-2 to TRBJ2-3, with 8 bases matching TRBD1. Germline-derived CDR1 and CDR2 are SGHTA and FQGNSA. Trimming at V came to 3 bases and at J to 4 bases, leaving 3 bases not matched to a gene. The CDR3 totals 14 residues.

The V gene is TRBV4-1, the J gene TRBJ2-7, with 7 bases that match TRBD2. The V gene end was trimmed by 4 bases and the J gene end by 0 bases; junction bases not matched to a gene: 12. The CDR3 totals 17 residues. CDR1 and CDR2 (germline): MGHRA, YSYEKL. The chain's CDR3 is CASSRGSSGAFSYEQYF. CDR3 coding DNA: TGCGCCAGCAGCCGAGGGTCGAGCGGGGCTTTCTCCTACGAGCAGTACTTC.